This T cell receptor (beta chain) was recovered during a study of blood T cell repertoires in COVID-19. Study as a whole: Some COVID-19 samples were acute and others convalescent; all came from the United States, Italy and Spain. The analysed material was cDNA or gDNA that came from T cells, B-cell-depleted T cells, or PBMCs.

Authors' processing steps: Counts of nucleated cells, estimated from reference gene primer amplification, were obtained. TCRdb keeps only in-frame clones here, not all; method: immunoSEQ multiplex PCR. V and J calls and clone size are copied from that table; D and trimming were computed from the DNA. The data contain approximately 190,000 clones, less than 90% of them singletons. Between the trimmed V and J ends, which lost 3 bases and 4 bases, there was a span of 9 bases. Germline V gene lookup returns CDR1 MGHRA and CDR2 YSYEKL. This CDR3 region has 13 residues. This rearrangement joins TRBV4-1 to TRBJ1-2; D is uncertain. This TCR came from a man in his sixties or seventies with active or convalescent COVID-19. The sequencing sample was made of peripheral blood. The CDR3 DNA is TGCGCCAGCAGCCAGGCAGGTTCCTATGGCTACACCTTC. This codes for CASSQAGSYGYTF.